The rows below give T cell receptor beta chains drawn from one sample of a study of cytomegalovirus exposure and HLA in healthy donors. Profiling relied on immunoSEQ multiplex PCR, and the TCRdb table lists in-frame clones only, not all of them. The sample lists about 70,000 clones; roughly 70% were seen once. Sequenced material: PBMCs. The receptors come from a woman between 25 and 40 years old in good health and CMV-seronegative. The CDR3 runs from the conserved cysteine through the conserved F or W.

CDR3aa | v_gene
CATSRGSGGEFEQYF | TRBV15
CASTAGLANSYEQYF | TRBV6-5
CASSSTTGLNTIYF | TRBV5-6
CASSRENNSPLHF | TRBV2
CASRQRGGPWASYNEQFF | TRBV5-1
CASRYGTLETQYF | TRBV28
CAWSTGGISYEQYF | TRBV30
CASGVGLAVQETQYF | TRBV2
CSVGGQNRASNYGYTF | TRBV29-1
CASREGGVWSETQYF | TRBV19